This TCR beta chain was identified during a study of blood T cell repertoires in COVID-19. In the study overall: Acute-phase and convalescent COVID-19 samples originated in the United States, Italy and Spain.

Trimming cost V 5 bases and J 7 bases, with 20 bases left between them. Germline CDR1 reads LNHDA; CDR2 reads SQIVND (reference sequence). This CDR3 is built from 15 residues. The table came from immunoSEQ multiplex PCR; TCRdb's copy has only in-frame clones and leaves some out. Of 100,000 to 150,000 clones listed, around 89% are singletons. Sequenced: peripheral blood. The chain is built from TRBV19 and TRBJ1-1; D possibly corresponds to TRBD1 (5 bases). The source of this sequence is a man in his fifties with acute or convalescent COVID-19. The CDR3 region is CASSHSPSRVDEAFF. The DNA for the CDR3 is TGTGCCAGTAGTCACTCACCATCCAGGGTGGATGAAGCTTTCTTT.